This T cell receptor (beta chain) was found in a study of T cell responses to AZD1222 COVID-19 vaccine (dated by TCRdb to the early 2020s). The study in broad terms: A total of 233 trial participants underwent TCR sequencing, of whom under 220 had received two doses of AZD1222 and about 25 had received two doses of the MenACWY control vaccine. Trial participants were enrolled by age into 18-55, 56-69 and 70-plus year subgroups, with around 150, 28 and 57 TCR-sequenced participants respectively. General study outcomes and caveats: Only five to seven AZD1222 recipients were SARS-CoV-2 seropositive at baseline, limiting conclusions about previously exposed vaccinees. The 56-69-year group was small, and its depth increase did not reach significance, likely because of low power. The vaccine-associated CD4 TCRs covered the entire spike protein, and the dominant responses fell in regions 160-218 and 743-854. Epitopes outside the regions mutated in the B.1.351 and B.1.1.7 variants were reportedly recognized by nearly half of the unique spike-specific TCRs. Spike-specific TCR breadth and depth rose significantly after two AZD1222 doses compared with day 0 and with MenACWY recipients. Participants were mostly white British, with more females than males. The authors suggested clonal diversity may have been underestimated. No day 14 peak-response samples were available, so repertoires were characterized only after the peak T cell response.

Comment on this clone: There is no known antigen for this receptor. No qualities accompany the bases; no much larger clone lies one base away.

The CDR3 regions of human TCRbeta chains were subjected to immunosequencing. In the source study's methods: Repertoire TCRs were matched against a reference library of SARS-CoV-2-specific TCRs generated with the MIRA antigen-specificity platform. Breadth was defined as the fraction of unique TCRs that were SARS-CoV-2-associated. Depth was defined as the fraction of total T cells that were SARS-CoV-2-associated. Using the MIRA data, each spike-specific TCR was assigned both to the spike region to which the TCR was reactive and to a CD4 or CD8 class. Log10-transformed breadth and depth values were compared by one-way ANOVA with Sidak's multiple comparisons tests. Drawn from immuneACCESS, this table holds only the in-frame rearrangements with V and J called that TCRdb kept. Clones are partly lost; checked studies trace under half to an unresolved V gene and leave the rest unexplained. The V and J calls and the clone size are those of that table, but D and trimming were determined from the DNA. Present in this sample are some 130,000 clones, approximately 85% of which were seen just once. About 6% of the sample is in the top ten clones.

In light of the paper, this sample's time point label describes: about 28 days (+/-7) after the second vaccine dose. AZD1222 recipients with second doses at about 4 weeks or about 12 weeks were pooled, because spike-specific TCR depth and breadth did not differ between schedules. Samples from vaccinated people were obtained from the UK trials COV001 and COV002, which included a single-blind randomized controlled phase 2/3 trial of AZD1222 (ChAdOx1 nCoV-19) in healthy adults. Trial participant PBMC samples were collected at day 0 and day 28 after the second dose for TCRbeta chain sequencing. Reading the germline V gene (reference sequence) gives CDR1 MNHNY and CDR2 SVGAGI. Inclusive of the bounding cysteine and phenylalanine, the CDR3 is 13 residues long. Only the CDR3 part of the read is kept: 39 bases, read in frame from the first base.

This receptor was taken from an adult who received the AZD1222 COVID-19 vaccine. This material consisted of peripheral blood, taken 28 days after the second AZD1222 dose. The chain is made from TRBV6-6 and TRBJ2-1, with 7 junctional bases fitting TRBD2. The nucleotide sequence reads TGTGCGGTGTCGCCTAGCGGCTACAATGAGCAGTTCTTC. It translates as CAVSPSGYNEQFF.